The 26 T cell receptor beta chains presented below share a single source sample, sequenced in a study of cytomegalovirus exposure and HLA in healthy donors. The study ran its PCR with 60 Vbeta and 13 Jbeta primers. Clones were sequenced by immunoSEQ multiplex PCR, and TCRdb holds only the in-frame ones, with some missing. The repertoire holds 250,000 to 350,000 clones, with about nine tenths as singletons. The sample was PBMCs. These receptors were collected from a man aged 35-49 years in good health and CMV-seropositive.

The chain couples TRBV6-5 to TRBJ2-7; TRBD1 is a possible D gene (5 bases). The CDR3 runs to 13 residues. Trimming removed 5 bases from V and 2 bases from J, with 10 bases in between. Germline V gives CDR1 MNHEY, CDR2 SVGAGI. CDR3 coding DNA: TGTGCCAGCAGTAGGGGCGAAGCCTACGAGCAGTACTTC. Translating gives CASSRGEAYEQYF.

The chain carries TRBV7-2 and TRBJ2-3; the match to TRBD2 covers 9 bases. V trimming: 5 bases; J trimming: 5 bases; junction bases outside the gene matches: 14. CDR1 is SGHTA, CDR2 FQGNSA, per germline. There are 17 residues in the CDR3. The CDR3 DNA reads TGTGCCAGCAGCCCCAGGGGTAGCGGGAGAGGCGTAGATACGCAGTATTTT. This sequence encodes CASSPRGSGRGVDTQYF.

The chain is built from TRBV28 and TRBJ1-2; D remains ambiguous. CDR3 length: 15 amino acids. Trimming shortened V by 5 bases and J by 5 bases, and 18 bases separated the two germline ends. Germline loops: CDR1 MDHEN, CDR2 SYDVKM. In nucleotides, the CDR3 is TGTGCCAGCAGTACAGCGGGCAGCGGGAGATATGGCTACACCTTC. Translation: CASSTAGSGRYGYTF.

A single count supports this clone. The rearrangement joins TRBV5-1 to TRBJ2-7; the match to TRBD2 covers 7 bases. The CDR3 is 15 residues long. Germline loops: CDR1 SGHRS, CDR2 YFSETQ. J lost 5 bases, V lost 0 bases, and 8 bases had no gene match. DNA for the CDR3: TGCGCCAGCAGCTTGGACGGGGCGGGAGTTAACGAGCAGTACTTC. It specifies CASSLDGAGVNEQYF.

This clone has only a few counts. This chain joins TRBV2 and TRBJ1-4; a weak D match, TRBD1 (5 bases). Germline-derived CDR1 and CDR2 are SNHLY and FYNNEI. V lost 3 bases and J lost 6, with 5 bases in between. The CDR3 has 12 residues. CDR3 amino acids: CASSDRDEKLFF. The CDR3 region has the DNA TGTGCCAGCAGTGACAGGGATGAAAAACTGTTTTTT. Using reference TRBV2 and TRBJ1-4 for the parts outside the CDR3, the full variable domain is EPEVTQTPSHQVTQMGQEVILRCVPISNHLYFYWYRQILGQKVEFLVSFYNNEISEKSEIFDDQFSVERPDGSNFTLKIRSTKLEDSAMYFCASSDRDEKLFFGSGTQLSVL.

The rearrangement links TRBV4-1 to TRBJ1-5; TRBD1 aligns across 8 bases. This CDR3 spans 17 amino acids. Germline CDR1 and CDR2: MGHRA and YSYEKL. Trimming at V came to 0 bases and at J to 4 bases, leaving 8 bases not matched to a gene. DNA of the CDR3: TGCGCCAGCAGCCAAGATTTCGAGACAGGGGTGAATCAGCCCCAGCATTTT. This translates into CASSQDFETGVNQPQHF.

This rearrangement joins TRBV6-6 to TRBJ1-5; the match to TRBD1 covers 7 bases. Germline V gives CDR1 MNHNY, CDR2 SVGAGI (reference sequence). CDR3 length: 15 amino acids. V lost 6 bases and J lost 4; bases outside the gene matches: 9. CDR3 coding DNA: TGTGCCAGCAGCCCGACAGGGTATTTGAATCAGCCCCAGCATTTT. Translated, it gives CASSPTGYLNQPQHF.

In this sample, this clone turned up a few times. This chain links TRBV4-3 with TRBJ2-7; D remains ambiguous. The CDR3 covers 16 residues. The germline gives CDR1 LGHNA, CDR2 YSLEER. The V and J ends lost 2 bases and 2 bases respectively, with 16 bases between them. CDR3 in DNA: TGCGCCAGCAGCCAACTAAATAGAACGTTCACCTACGAGCAGTACTTC. Translation: CASSQLNRTFTYEQYF.

The gene calls are TRBV19 and TRBJ2-3, with 14 bases matching TRBD2. V lost 5 bases, J lost 2 bases, and 9 bases stayed unmatched. Per the germline V gene, CDR1 is LNHDA and CDR2 is SQIVND (reference sequence). The CDR3 is made up of 18 amino acids. CDR3 in DNA: TGTGCCAGTAGTCTGGGACTAGCGGGAGCAGTCCTCACAGATACGCAGTATTTT. This encodes CASSLGLAGAVLTDTQYF.

The rearrangement links TRBV29-1 to TRBJ2-3; the match to TRBD2 covers 11 bases. This CDR3 is 15 amino acids long. CDR1 is SQVTM, CDR2 ANQGSEA, per germline. The V gene end was trimmed by 2 bases and the J gene end by 5 bases; junction bases not matched to a gene: 6. The CDR3 loop is CSVETLAGGRDTQYF. As DNA, the CDR3 is TGCAGCGTTGAAACTCTAGCGGGAGGTCGAGATACGCAGTATTTT.

This clone was seen a single time. The rearrangement links TRBV7-3 to TRBJ1-1; D gene unclear. Germline V gives CDR1 SGHTA, CDR2 FQGTGA. The CDR3 has 14 amino acids. V lost 2 bases and J 3 bases, leaving 10 bases between the germline ends. In nucleotides, the CDR3 is TGTGCCAGCAGCTTACTGGACGGGGACACTGAAGCTTTCTTT. Amino acids: CASSLLDGDTEAFF.

The CDR3 reads CASSPVGVPHEQYF. CDR3 coding DNA: TGTGCCAGCAGCCCCGTAGGGGTCCCCCACGAGCAGTACTTC. This chain uses TRBV7-9 with TRBJ2-7, with D perhaps TRBD1 (5 bases). Trimming took 5 bases from V and 5 from J, leaving 16 bases between them. The CDR3 loop spans 14 amino acids. CDR1 and CDR2 (germline): SEHNR, FQNEAQ (reference sequence).

This clone was observed a single time. V is TRBV19 and J is TRBJ1-5, with 8 bases identical to TRBD1. From germline, CDR1 is LNHDA and CDR2 SQIVND (reference sequence). The V gene end was trimmed by 8 bases and the J gene end by 7 bases; junction bases not matched to a gene: 13. CDR3 length: 15 amino acids. CDR3 protein: CASPLIPGGRQPQHF. Written as DNA, the CDR3 is TGTGCCAGTCCCTTGATCCCAGGGGGCAGACAGCCCCAGCATTTT. The whole variable domain, remainder taken from reference TRBV19 and TRBJ1-5, is DGGITQSPKYLFRKEGQNVTLSCEQNLNHDAMYWYRQDPGQGLRLIYYSQIVNDFQKGDIAEGYSVSREKKESFPLTVTSAQKNPTAFYLCASPLIPGGRQPQHFGDGTRLSIL.

This chain connects TRBV28 to TRBJ2-5, with TRBD2 matching 9 bases. Germline loops: CDR1 MDHEN, CDR2 SYDVKM. The CDR3 has 15 amino acids. The junction had 11 bases not matched to a gene; V was cut back by 7 bases and J by 5 bases. The CDR3 sequence: CASTIAGVRRETQYF. In DNA form, the CDR3 reads TGTGCCAGCACCATAGCGGGAGTTCGCCGGGAGACCCAGTACTTC.

CDR3 in DNA: TGTGCCAGCAGCGTAGGTACAGGGGGCCGGGTGGGGATGAACACTGAAGCTTTCTTT. It encodes CASSVGTGGRVGMNTEAFF. This sequence joins TRBV9 and TRBJ1-1, with 9 bases matching TRBD1. The trim removed 0 bases at V and 0 bases at J, leaving 12 bases unmatched. Germline values: CDR1 SGDLS, CDR2 YYNGEE. There are 19 residues in the CDR3.

The V and J genes are TRBV5-5 and TRBJ1-2, with unresolved D. Germline values: CDR1 SGHKS, CDR2 YYEKEE (reference sequence). CDR3 size: 14 residues. V was cut by 4 bases and J by 8 bases, with 18 bases left in between. DNA for the CDR3: TGTGCCAGCAGCCTCGGACTCGCCTTGGGCGGCTACACCTTC. Translated, it gives CASSLGLALGGYTF.

This clone appeared a single time. V is TRBV10-3 and J is TRBJ2-1, with D maybe TRBD2 (6 bases). From germline, CDR1 is ENHRY and CDR2 SYGVKD. Trimming shortened V by 1 base and J by 8 bases, and 12 bases separated the two germline ends. This CDR3 has 14 residues. The CDR3 sequence: CAISEWGGNYEQFF. CDR3 DNA: TGTGCCATCAGTGAGTGGGGCGGGAACTATGAGCAGTTCTTC.

The count of this clone is one. The gene calls are TRBV20-1 and TRBJ1-1; D gene ambiguous. CDR1 is DFQATT and CDR2 is SNEGSKA in the germline V gene (reference sequence). This CDR3 contains 11 residues. The ends were cut back, 6 bases at V and 0 bases at J, with 5 bases in the middle. CDR3 DNA sequence: TGCAGTGCGAGGGTGAACACTGAAGCTTTCTTT. Its protein product is CSARVNTEAFF.

The chain employs TRBV6-5 and TRBJ1-1; the D is unclear. CDR1 MNHEY and CDR2 SVGAGI come from the germline V gene. The CDR3 sequence is 15 residues long. V shed 0 bases and J shed 1 base, with 9 bases lying between them. CDR3 sequence: CASSYSIGGNTEAFF. The CDR3 nucleotides are TGTGCCAGCAGTTACTCGATCGGAGGGAACACTGAAGCTTTCTTT.

The chain couples TRBV21-1 to TRBJ2-3; the table names TRBD2, a call not compared with the DNA. TRBV21-1 is annotated as a pseudogene. CDR3 length: 21 amino acids. DNA of the CDR3: TGTGCCAGCAGCAAAGGCGTGTGGAGCGGGGGCCGGTTCATCGACACAGATACGCAGTATTTT. It yields the protein CASSKGVWSGGRFIDTDTQYF.

The CDR3 is CASSPSAGNTEAFF. CDR3 bases: TGTGCCAGCTCACCCTCGGCAGGCAACACTGAAGCTTTCTTT. This sequence joins TRBV18 and TRBJ1-1; D is uncertain. This CDR3 has 14 residues. Germline CDR1 reads KGHSH; CDR2 reads LQKENI. V lost 3 bases and J 2 bases, leaving 10 bases between the germline ends.

J is TRBJ1-2 and V is TRBV6-1, with TRBD1 as a possible D gene (5 bases). Germline lookup yields CDR1 MNHNS and CDR2 SASEGT. Deletions cut 10 bases from V and 4 bases from J, with 13 bases between. This CDR3 spans 12 amino acids. The CDR3 DNA is TGTGCCACTACCCCAGGGCCCTATGGCTACACCTTC. Translating it yields CATTPGPYGYTF.

The chain uses TRBV28 and TRBJ1-2, with D hard to call. This CDR3 is 14 amino acids long. In germline, CDR1 is MDHEN, CDR2 SYDVKM. V lost 3 bases to trimming and J lost 4 bases, with 12 bases between them. The CDR3, as DNA: TGTGCCAGCAGTTTTAGAGGAGGATTCTATGGCTACACCTTC. It yields the protein CASSFRGGFYGYTF.

This chain connects TRBV19 to TRBJ1-5; 9 bases are shared with TRBD1. The CDR3 extends over 16 amino acids. The V gene's germline CDR1 is LNHDA and CDR2 SQIVND (reference sequence). V lost 4 bases, J lost 3 bases, and 7 bases stayed unmatched. The CDR3 sequence is CASSTFRDRANQPQHF. In nucleotides, the CDR3 is TGTGCCAGTAGTACTTTCCGGGACAGGGCCAATCAGCCCCAGCATTTT.

This clone is a singleton in its sample. The chain combines TRBV2 with TRBJ2-5; TRBD1 aligns across 8 bases. Germline V gene sequence: CDR1 SNHLY, CDR2 FYNNEI. The junction had 5 bases not matched to a gene; V was cut back by 6 bases and J by 5 bases. There are 13 residues in the CDR3. CDR3 sequence reads: CASSQQGVETQYF. The CDR3 bases are TGTGCCAGCAGCCAACAGGGGGTGGAGACCCAGTACTTC.

The chain joins TRBV19 to TRBJ2-2; TRBD2 agrees at 7 bases. Germline CDR1 is LNHDA and CDR2 is SQIVND (reference sequence). V lost 2 bases, J lost 3 bases, and 9 bases stayed unmatched. CDR3 length: 17 residues. The CDR3 DNA sequence: TGTGCCAGTAGTATATCTGGGGGAGGGCTCTACACCGGGGAGCTGTTTTTT. Translation: CASSISGGGLYTGELFF.